Listed here are 20 T cell receptor beta chains from one sample, sequenced in a study of naive and memory T cell subsets. Ligated cDNA underwent four rounds of PCR with nested alpha and beta constant region primers and SP2. TCRdb recomputed calls from the 5' RACE reads with MiXCR, one row per CDR3 protein. This sample yields around 56,000 distinct CDR3 sequences, of which 6.5% to 8.5% are seen a single time; more than 7.5% belongs to the top ten. The library had UMIs added by 3' ligation of an oligonucleotide to TCR cDNA. These receptors were obtained from a female donor in good health.

This clonotype has a count of ten or more. J is TRBJ2-7 and V is TRBV4-3, with no clear D. Trimming left V 1 base short and J 2 bases short, with 15 bases between. Germline V CDR1 and CDR2: LGHNA, YSLEER. This CDR3 has 16 amino acids. CDR3 sequence (DNA): TGCGCCAGCAGCCAAGGTAGGGCCGGCGGTCCCTACGAGCAGTACTTC. The encoded protein is CASSQGRAGGPYEQYF.

In this sample, this clonotype turned up many times. CDR3 nucleotides: TGTGCCAGCAGATCGTTCCTAGCGGGGGAGGGTGAGCAGTTCTTC. Its protein is CASRSFLAGEGEQFF. The rearrangement joins TRBV28 to TRBJ2-1; 10 bases fit TRBD2. Germline V CDR1 and CDR2: MDHEN, SYDVKM. The CDR3 is 15 amino acids. J gave up 9 bases and V 6 bases, and 11 bases lay outside the gene matches.

This clonotype came up many times. The rearrangement uses TRBV20-1 and TRBJ2-1; D gene ambiguous. Germline CDR1 is DFQATT and CDR2 is SNEGSKA (reference sequence). V dropped 0 bases and J dropped 11 bases, with 11 bases sitting between them. The CDR3 loop spans 12 amino acids. This CDR3 is CSARESQRKQFF. The CDR3 DNA reads TGCAGTGCTAGAGAAAGCCAGCGCAAGCAGTTCTTC.

This clonotype has a handful of counts. The chain joins TRBV4-1 to TRBJ1-5; TRBD1 matches 7 bases. V was clipped by 0 bases and J by 9 bases; unmatched bases: 5. Germline loops: CDR1 MGHRA, CDR2 YSYEKL. This CDR3 is built from 14 residues. CDR3 loop: CASSQEDRSLPQHF. CDR3 coding DNA: TGCGCCAGCAGCCAAGAGGACAGGTCTTTGCCCCAGCATTTT.

The chain couples TRBV30 to TRBJ2-7; D gene uncertain. The CDR3 totals 14 residues. Germline V lookup: CDR1 GTSNPN, CDR2 SVGIG (reference sequence). The V end lost 1 base, the J end lost 1 base, and 11 bases lay between the germline ends. The CDR3 DNA follows: TGTGCCTGGAGTGCGATGGAAGGATCCTACGAGCAGTACTTC. Amino acids: CAWSAMEGSYEQYF. The full variable domain, completed using reference TRBV30 and TRBJ2-7, is SQTIHQWPATLVQPVGSPLSLECTVEGTSNPNLYWYRQAAGRGLQLLFYSVGIGQISSEVPQNLSASRPQDRQFILSSKKLLLSDSGFYLCAWSAMEGSYEQYFGPGTRLTVT.

This clonotype was seen only a few times. The V and J genes are TRBV14 and TRBJ2-1; possible D gene TRBD2, 7 bases. The CDR3 is made up of 15 amino acids. The germline gives CDR1 SGHDN, CDR2 FVKESK. Trimming cost V 2 bases and J 6 bases, with 14 bases left between them. The CDR3: CASSQYGGPSNEQFF. CDR3 coding DNA: TGTGCCAGCAGCCAATACGGGGGGCCGAGCAATGAGCAGTTCTTC.

There are a few counts of this clonotype. The V gene is TRBV12-3 or TRBV12-4, the J gene TRBJ1-5; 11 bases line up with TRBD1. With 5 bases clipped from V and 5 bases from J, the junction kept 8 bases outside the gene matches. The length of the CDR3 is 16 residues. CDR3 sequence (DNA): TGTGCCAGCAGTCCCGGGACAGGGGGTCAGCATCAGCCCCAGCATTTT. It is translated as CASSPGTGGQHQPQHF.

This clonotype was detected ten times or more. V usage is TRBV11-3 and J usage is TRBJ2-5; D is unresolved. The CDR3 has 13 amino acids. Trimming cost V 3 bases and J 0 bases, with 5 bases left between them. In germline, CDR1 is SGHNT, CDR2 YENEEA. The CDR3 loop reads CASSFGYQETQYF. Here the CDR3 DNA reads TGTGCCAGCAGCTTTGGCTACCAAGAGACCCAGTACTTC. Complete variable domain (other parts from reference TRBV11-3 and TRBJ2-5): EAGVVQSPRYKIIEKKQPVAFWCNPISGHNTLYWYLQNLGQGPELLIRYENEEAVDDSQLPKDRFSAERLKGVDSTLKIQPAELGDSAVYLCASSFGYQETQYFGPGTRLLVL.

This clonotype was observed at least ten times. This rearrangement joins TRBV20-1 to TRBJ2-3; D is possibly TRBD2 (6 bases). The ends were cut back, 3 bases at V and 1 base at J, with 11 bases in the middle. The CDR3 sequence is 14 residues long. The germline V gene has CDR1 DFQATT and CDR2 SNEGSKA (reference sequence). CDR3 nucleotide sequence: TGCAGTGCTAGGTGGGGGACTGGCACAGATACGCAGTATTTT. Translated: CSARWGTGTDTQYF.

Regarding this clonotype: One junction end does not reproduce the germline sequence, and a read error may be involved. This chain connects TRBV6-5 to TRBJ1-2; 7 bases match TRBD1. CDR1 is MNHEY and CDR2 is SVGAGI in the germline V gene. The CDR3 is 13 amino acids. The CDR3 nucleotides read TGTGCCAGCAGTTGGGACAGAGCCTATGGCCACACCTTC. Translation gives CASSWDRAYGHTF.

This clonotype was recorded at least ten times. V is TRBV7-2 and J is TRBJ1-4; a possible D gene is TRBD1 (5 bases). The CDR3 sequence is 14 residues long. The V end was cut by 2 bases, the J end by 8 bases, with 12 bases between. The V gene's germline CDR1 is SGHTA and CDR2 FQGNSA. DNA of the CDR3: TGTGCCAGCAGCTTAAGGGGCCTGCGGGAAAAACTGTTTTTT. Translation gives CASSLRGLREKLFF.

The sample holds many counts of this clonotype. J is TRBJ1-1 and V is TRBV6-6, with D uncertain. This CDR3 has 13 residues. Germline CDR1 MNHNY, CDR2 SVGAGI (reference sequence). Trimming removed 0 bases at V and 6 bases at J, with 8 bases between. CDR3 sequence reads: CASSYSSGSEAFF. Here the CDR3 DNA reads TGTGCCAGCAGTTACTCTTCGGGATCTGAAGCTTTCTTT.

Ten or more counts support this clonotype. The CDR3, as DNA: TGCAGCGTTGAGTTCCAGGGTACAGATACGCAGTATTTT. It encodes CSVEFQGTDTQYF. The V call is TRBV29-1, the J call TRBJ2-3; perhaps TRBD1 as D (5 bases). Germline V gene lookup returns CDR1 SQVTM and CDR2 ANQGSEA. CDR3 length: 13 amino acids. The V end was cut by 3 bases, the J end by 3 bases, with 10 bases between.

The table lists this clonotype with many counts. The V gene is TRBV7-2, the J gene TRBJ1-2, with D possibly matching TRBD1 (5 bases). V dropped 2 bases and J dropped 5 bases, with 9 bases sitting between them. The length of the CDR3 is 13 residues. The germline V gene has CDR1 SGHTA and CDR2 FQGNSA. The CDR3 reads CASSLRTGYGYTF. As DNA, the CDR3 is TGTGCCAGCAGCTTAAGAACAGGTTATGGCTACACCTTC.

The chain links TRBV28 to TRBJ2-2, with D possibly matching TRBD1 (6 bases). The CDR3 has 15 amino acids. CDR1 is MDHEN, CDR2 SYDVKM, per germline. Trimming removed 5 bases from V and 0 bases from J, with 10 bases in between. The CDR3 is CASSVDSSNTGELFF. Written as DNA, the CDR3 is TGTGCCAGCAGTGTGGACAGTTCGAACACCGGGGAGCTGTTTTTT.

This clonotype was picked up many times. This chain uses TRBV5-1 with TRBJ1-1, with no clear D. V was pared by 0 bases and J by 1 base, with 7 bases between. The CDR3 spans 14 residues. The germline V gene encodes CDR1 SGHRS and CDR2 YFSETQ. CDR3 loop: CASSLDRTNTEAFF. CDR3 nucleotide sequence: TGCGCCAGCAGCTTGGACAGAACGAACACTGAAGCTTTCTTT.

This clonotype came up many times. The V call is TRBV2, the J call TRBJ2-6; D gene uncertain. The V gene lost 7 bases and the J gene lost 0 bases, with 13 bases spanning the gap. The CDR3 spans 16 residues. Germline CDR1 reads SNHLY; CDR2 reads FYNNEI. The DNA for the CDR3 is TGTGCCAGCAAGGTGGCCCTTAGCTCTGGGGCCAACGTCCTGACTTTC. Translating gives CASKVALSSGANVLTF.

This clonotype was observed at least ten times. The chain links TRBV5-1 to TRBJ1-1; D gene ambiguous. Germline values: CDR1 SGHRS, CDR2 YFSETQ. CDR3 length: 13 amino acids. V was shortened by 2 bases and J by 0 bases, with 5 bases between the two germline ends. The CDR3 reads CASSFALNTEAFF. The DNA for the CDR3 is TGCGCCAGCAGCTTCGCTTTGAACACTGAAGCTTTCTTT.

This clonotype was observed at least ten times. The chain employs TRBV7-8 and TRBJ2-7; D might be TRBD2 (6 bases). Germline V gives CDR1 SGHVS, CDR2 FQNEAQ. With 3 bases removed from V and 5 bases from J, the gap between germline ends came to 8 bases. The CDR3 length is 12 residues. This chain's CDR3 is CASSFTGDEQYF. CDR3 bases: TGTGCCAGCAGCTTTACGGGGGACGAGCAGTACTTC.

This clonotype was picked up many times. V usage is TRBV7-2 and J usage is TRBJ2-7; D could derive from TRBD1 or TRBD2 (5 bases each). Germline loops: CDR1 SGHTA, CDR2 FQGNSA. V lost 0 bases and J lost 12, with 15 bases in between. There are 13 residues in the CDR3. CDR3 region: CASSLAGYGALYF. The CDR3 DNA sequence: TGTGCCAGCAGCTTAGCGGGGTACGGGGCCCTGTACTTC.